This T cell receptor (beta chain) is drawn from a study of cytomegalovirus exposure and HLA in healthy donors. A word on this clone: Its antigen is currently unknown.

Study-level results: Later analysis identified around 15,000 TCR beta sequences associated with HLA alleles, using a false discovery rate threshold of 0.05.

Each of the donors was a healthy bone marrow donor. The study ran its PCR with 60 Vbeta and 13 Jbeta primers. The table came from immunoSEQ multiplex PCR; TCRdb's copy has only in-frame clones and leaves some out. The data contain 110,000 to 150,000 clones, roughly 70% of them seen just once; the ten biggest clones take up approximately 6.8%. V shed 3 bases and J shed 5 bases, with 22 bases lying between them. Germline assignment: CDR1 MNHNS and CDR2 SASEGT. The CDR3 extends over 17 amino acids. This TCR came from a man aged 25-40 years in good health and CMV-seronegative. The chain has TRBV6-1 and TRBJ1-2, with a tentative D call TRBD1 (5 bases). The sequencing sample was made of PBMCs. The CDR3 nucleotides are TGTGCCAGCAGTGACGTAATTCCCAGGGACTCCCCTTATGGCTACACCTTC. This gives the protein CASSDVIPRDSPYGYTF.